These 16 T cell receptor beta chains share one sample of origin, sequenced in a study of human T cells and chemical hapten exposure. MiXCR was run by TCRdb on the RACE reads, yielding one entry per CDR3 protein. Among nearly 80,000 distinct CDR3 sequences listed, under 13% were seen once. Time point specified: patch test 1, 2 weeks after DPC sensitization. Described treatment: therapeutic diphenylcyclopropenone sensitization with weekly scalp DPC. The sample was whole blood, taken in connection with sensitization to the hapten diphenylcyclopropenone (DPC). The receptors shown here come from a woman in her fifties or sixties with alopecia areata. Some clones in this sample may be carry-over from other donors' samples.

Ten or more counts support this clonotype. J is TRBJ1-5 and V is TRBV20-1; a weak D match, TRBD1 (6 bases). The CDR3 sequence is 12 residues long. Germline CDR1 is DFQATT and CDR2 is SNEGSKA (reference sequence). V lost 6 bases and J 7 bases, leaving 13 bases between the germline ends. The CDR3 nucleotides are TGCAGTGCAAGGGGGTCCGGGCAGCCCCAGCATTTT. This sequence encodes CSARGSGQPQHF.

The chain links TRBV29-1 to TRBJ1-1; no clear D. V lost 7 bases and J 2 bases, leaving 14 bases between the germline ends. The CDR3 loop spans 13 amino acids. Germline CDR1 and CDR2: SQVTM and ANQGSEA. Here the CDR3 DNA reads TGCAGCGCTTCCATCAGTCTTAACACTGAAGCTTTCTTT. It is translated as CSASISLNTEAFF.

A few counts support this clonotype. DNA for the CDR3: TGCAGCGTTTTGGGACTAGCGGCTAACACCGGGGAGCTGTTTTTT. This sequence encodes CSVLGLAANTGELFF. The chain couples TRBV29-1 to TRBJ2-2; 11 bases match TRBD2. J was trimmed by 2 bases and V by 5 bases; bases with no gene match: 4. The CDR3 runs to 15 residues. Germline CDR1 reads SQVTM; CDR2 reads ANQGSEA.

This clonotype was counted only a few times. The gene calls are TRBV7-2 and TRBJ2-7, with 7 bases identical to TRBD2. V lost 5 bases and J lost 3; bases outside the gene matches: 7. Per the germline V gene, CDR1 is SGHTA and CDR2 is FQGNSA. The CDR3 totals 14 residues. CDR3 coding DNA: TGTGCCAGCAGCCAAAGCGGGGTGAACTACGAGCAGTACTTC. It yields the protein CASSQSGVNYEQYF.

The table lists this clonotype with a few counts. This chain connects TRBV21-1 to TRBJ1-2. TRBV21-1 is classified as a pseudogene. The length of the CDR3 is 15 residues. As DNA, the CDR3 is TGTGCCAGCAGCCCCCGAGGAAGCTTTTCCTATGGCTACACCTTC. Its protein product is CASSPRGSFSYGYTF.

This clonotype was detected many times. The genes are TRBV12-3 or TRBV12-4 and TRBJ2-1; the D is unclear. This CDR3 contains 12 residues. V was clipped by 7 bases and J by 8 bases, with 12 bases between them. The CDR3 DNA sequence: TGTGCCAGCAAGGGTGGCCGCGATGAGCAGTTCTTC. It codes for CASKGGRDEQFF.

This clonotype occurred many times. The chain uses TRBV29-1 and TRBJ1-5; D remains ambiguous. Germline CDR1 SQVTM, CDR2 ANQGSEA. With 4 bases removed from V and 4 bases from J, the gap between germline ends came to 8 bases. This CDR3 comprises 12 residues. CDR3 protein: CSVGEGNQPQHF. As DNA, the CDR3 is TGCAGCGTTGGGGAAGGGAATCAGCCCCAGCATTTT.

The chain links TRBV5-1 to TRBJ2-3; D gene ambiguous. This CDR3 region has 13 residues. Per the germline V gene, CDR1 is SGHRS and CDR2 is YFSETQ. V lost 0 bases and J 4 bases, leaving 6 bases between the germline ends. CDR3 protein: CASSLAVADTQYF. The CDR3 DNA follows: TGCGCCAGCAGCTTGGCGGTCGCAGATACGCAGTATTTT. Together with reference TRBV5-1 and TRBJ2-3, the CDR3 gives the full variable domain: KAGVTQTPRYLIKTRGQQVTLSCSPISGHRSVSWYQQTPGQGLQFLFEYFSETQRNKGNFPGRFSGRQFSNSRSEMNVSTLELGDSALYLCASSLAVADTQYFGPGTRLTVL.

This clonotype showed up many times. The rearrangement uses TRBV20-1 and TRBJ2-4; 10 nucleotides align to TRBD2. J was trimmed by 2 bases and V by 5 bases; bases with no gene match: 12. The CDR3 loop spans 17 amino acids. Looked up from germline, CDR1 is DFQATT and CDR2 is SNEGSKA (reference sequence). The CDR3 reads CSAWPSGRRATKNIQYF. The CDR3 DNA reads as TGCAGTGCTTGGCCTAGCGGGAGACGGGCGACCAAAAACATTCAGTACTTC.

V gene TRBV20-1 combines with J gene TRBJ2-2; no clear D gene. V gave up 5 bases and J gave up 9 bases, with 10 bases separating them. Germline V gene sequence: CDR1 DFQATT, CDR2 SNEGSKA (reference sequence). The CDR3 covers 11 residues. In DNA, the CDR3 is TGCAGTGCTCCCAACCTCCGGGAGCTGTTTTTT. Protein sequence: CSAPNLRELFF.

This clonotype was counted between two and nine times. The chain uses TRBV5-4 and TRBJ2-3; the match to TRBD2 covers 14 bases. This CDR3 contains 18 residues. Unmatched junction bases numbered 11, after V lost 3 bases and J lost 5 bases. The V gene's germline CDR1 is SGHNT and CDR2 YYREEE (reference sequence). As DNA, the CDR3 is TGTGCCAGCAGCTCAGTCCCGGGACTAGCGGGAGTGGGAGATACGCAGTATTTT. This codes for CASSSVPGLAGVGDTQYF.

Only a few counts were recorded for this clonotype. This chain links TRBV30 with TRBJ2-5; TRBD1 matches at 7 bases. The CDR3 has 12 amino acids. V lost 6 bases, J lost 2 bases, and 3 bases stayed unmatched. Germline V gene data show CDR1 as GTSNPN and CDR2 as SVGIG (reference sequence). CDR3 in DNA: TGTGCCTGCCGGACAGGACAAGAGACCCAGTACTTC. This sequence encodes CACRTGQETQYF. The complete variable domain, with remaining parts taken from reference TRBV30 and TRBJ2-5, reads SQTIHQWPATLVQPVGSPLSLECTVEGTSNPNLYWYRQAAGRGLQLLFYSVGIGQISSEVPQNLSASRPQDRQFILSSKKLLLSDSGFYLCACRTGQETQYFGPGTRLLVL.

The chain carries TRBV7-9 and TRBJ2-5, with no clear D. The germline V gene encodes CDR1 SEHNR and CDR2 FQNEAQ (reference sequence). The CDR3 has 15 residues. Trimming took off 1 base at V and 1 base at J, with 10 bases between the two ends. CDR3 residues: CASSLGGSSQETQYF. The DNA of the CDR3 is TGTGCCAGCAGCTTAGGAGGCAGTAGCCAAGAGACCCAGTACTTC. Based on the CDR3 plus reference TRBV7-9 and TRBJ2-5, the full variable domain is DTGVSQNPRHKITKRGQNVTFRCDPISEHNRLYWYRQTLGQGPEFLTYFQNEAQLEKSRLLSDRFSAERPKGSFSTLEIQRTEQGDSAMYLCASSLGGSSQETQYFGPGTRLLVL.

This CDR3 is CASSPRLGTPSTDTQYF. For the CDR3, the DNA is TGTGCCAGCAGCCCCCGTCTCGGGACTCCAAGCACAGATACGCAGTATTTT. This chain links TRBV7-9 with TRBJ2-3; a weak D match, TRBD2 (6 bases). The germline CDR1 and CDR2 sequences are SEHNR and FQNEAQ (reference sequence). Trimming took 5 bases from V and 0 from J, leaving 18 bases between them. There are 17 residues in the CDR3.

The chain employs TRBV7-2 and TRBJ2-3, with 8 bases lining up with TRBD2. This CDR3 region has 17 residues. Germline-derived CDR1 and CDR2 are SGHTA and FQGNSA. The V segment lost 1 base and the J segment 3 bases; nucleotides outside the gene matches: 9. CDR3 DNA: TGTGCCAGCAGCTTAGATTTTAGCGGGATGGGTACAGATACGCAGTATTTT. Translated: CASSLDFSGMGTDTQYF.

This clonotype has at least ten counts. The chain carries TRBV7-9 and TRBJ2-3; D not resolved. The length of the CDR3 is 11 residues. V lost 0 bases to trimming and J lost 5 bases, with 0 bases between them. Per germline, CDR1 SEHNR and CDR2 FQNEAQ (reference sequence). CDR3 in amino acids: CASSLADTQYF. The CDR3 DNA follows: TGTGCCAGCAGCTTAGCAGATACGCAGTATTTT.